The rows below give T cell receptor beta chains drawn from one sample of a study of human T cells and chemical hapten exposure. TCRdb re-called the RACE reads with MiXCR, one entry per CDR3 protein. The sample contains about 52,000 distinct CDR3 sequences, approximately 9.7% of which appear only once. Sequencing used whole blood, obtained in connection with sensitization to the hapten diphenylcyclopropenone (DPC). Every receptor here comes from a woman under 40 with alopecia areata. Some clones in this sample may be carry-over from other donors' samples. CDR3s include the opening cysteine and the closing phenylalanine or tryptophan. The D gene is left open where the match is weak. A clone size is listed for some rows: how often the clone was seen (once, few, many), or a class if it is expanded.

.	TRBV5-1	many	TRBJ1-5	15	TGCGCCAGCAGCTTGGCGTTCAGGGGCGGCCAGCCCCAGCATTTT	CASSLAFRGGQPQHF
TRBD1	TRBV27	few	TRBJ2-4	16	TGTGCCAGCAGCCCTCTGGGGGACAGAACCCAAAACATTCAGTACTTC	CASSPLGDRTQNIQYF
TRBD1	TRBV2	.	TRBJ1-6	13	TGTGCCAGCAGAGGGACAGGGAGGTCACCCCTCCACTTT	CASRGTGRSPLHF
.	TRBV5-5	few	TRBJ1-1	12	TGTGCCAGCAGCCCTACTACAGAGGAAGCTTTCTTT	CASSPTTEEAFF
TRBD1	TRBV11-2	few	TRBJ1-6	14	TGTGCCAGCAGCTCCCGACAGGGACAGACACCCCTCCACTTT	CASSSRQGQTPLHF
.	TRBV12-3/TRBV12-4	few	TRBJ1-6	16	TGTGCCAGCAGTTCCCTTACGGGGGGCGGGAATTCACCCCTCCACTTT	CASSSLTGGGNSPLHF
TRBD2	TRBV4-3	.	TRBJ2-1	16	TGCGCCAGCAGGCCCAGCGGGGGGGCCCATGCGTATGAGCAGTTCTTC	CASRPSGGAHAYEQFF
TRBD1	TRBV7-2	.	TRBJ1-6	15	TGTGCCAGCAGCGGACAGGGGGCGGATAATTCACCCCTCCACTTT	CASSGQGADNSPLHF
TRBD2	TRBV5-1	many	TRBJ2-7	11	TGCGCCAGCAGTTGGGGGGGCGAGCAGTACTTC	CASSWGGEQYF
TRBD1	TRBV5-1	few	TRBJ1-1	14	TGCGCCAGCAGCTTCGGGACAGTGAACACTGAAGCTTTCTTT	CASSFGTVNTEAFF
TRBD2	TRBV7-2	.	TRBJ2-3	16	TGTGCCAGCAGCTTAGCCCTAGCGGGGGCCAGAGATACGCAGTATTTT	CASSLALAGARDTQYF
.	TRBV28	many	TRBJ2-1	17	TGTGCCAGCAACTCCCAAGGCGGGGTTACCTCCTACAATGAGCAGTTCTTC	CASNSQGGVTSYNEQFF
TRBD1	TRBV6-9	.	TRBJ1-5	19	TGTGCCAGCAGTTATTCGGGGGGACAGGGAAATAGAGGCAATCAGCCCCAGCATTTT	CASSYSGGQGNRGNQPQHF
.	TRBV20-1	few	TRBJ1-6	13	TGCAGTGCTATCGAGACTCTTAATTCACCCCTCCACTTT	CSAIETLNSPLHF
.	TRBV13	many	TRBJ2-3	15	TGTGCCAGCAGCTTAGGCCATCGCACACAAGGTACGCAGTATTTT	CASSLGHRTQGTQYF
.	TRBV14	.	TRBJ2-5	15	TGTGCCAGCAGCCAAGAAGGAAGGAAGCGGGAGACCCAGTACTTC	CASSQEGRKRETQYF
.	TRBV7-8	many	TRBJ1-1	14	TGTGCCAGCAGCTCTACTACAGGGAACACTGAAGCTTTCTTT	CASSSTTGNTEAFF
TRBD1	TRBV12-3/TRBV12-4	few	TRBJ2-5	14	TGTGCCAGTAAGGGGGCGGTTTACCAAGAGACCCAGTACTTC	CASKGAVYQETQYF
.	TRBV29-1	many	TRBJ2-2	12	TGCAGCGGTGCGGGGTACACCGGGGAGCTGTTTTTT	CSGAGYTGELFF
TRBD1	TRBV6-5	.	TRBJ1-5	14	TGTGCCAGCAGTAGGACAGGGGGCATTCAGCCCCAGCATTTT	CASSRTGGIQPQHF
.	TRBV2	.	TRBJ1-1	11	TGTGCCAGCAAAACATTAGCGGAAGCTTTCTTT	CASKTLAEAFF
TRBD2	TRBV2	.	TRBJ2-2	15	TGTGCCAGCAGTGCACCGGGACTAGAGGGCGGGGAGCTGTTTTTT	CASSAPGLEGGELFF
.	TRBV18	.	TRBJ2-3	15	TGTGCCAGCTCTCCGGGACTCGGGGGCACAGATACGCAGTATTTT	CASSPGLGGTDTQYF
.	TRBV28	.	TRBJ1-4	13	TGTGCCAGCAGTTTAAGGGCAAAAGAAAAACTGTTTTTT	CASSLRAKEKLFF
.	TRBV27	.	TRBJ2-3	15	TGTGCCAGCAGTTCGCAAACACTAGAGGCCGATACGCAGTATTTT	CASSSQTLEADTQYF
.	TRBV6-2/TRBV6-3	.	TRBJ1-1	14	TGTGCCAGCAAAAAGGGTCGGACAGATAGTGAAGCTTTCTTT	CASKKGRTDSEAFF
.	TRBV6-5	.	TRBJ2-3	11	TGTGCCAGCAGGAGGGGAGATACGCAGTATTTT	CASRRGDTQYF
.	TRBV7-8	many	TRBJ2-3	16	TGTGCCAGCAGCTTAGAGTGGGCAGGAATAGCAGATACGCAGTATTTT	CASSLEWAGIADTQYF
.	TRBV3-1	few	TRBJ1-4	15	TGTGCCAGCAGCCCGACAGGCATAACTAATGAAAAACTGTTTTTT	CASSPTGITNEKLFF
.	TRBV6-5	.	TRBJ1-1	12	TGTGCCAGCAGGGTAGAGAACACTGAAGCTTTCTTT	CASRVENTEAFF
.	TRBV6-5	few	TRBJ1-1	14	TGTGCCAGCAGCCCCACGTTTAGGGACACTGAAGCTTTCTTT	CASSPTFRDTEAFF
TRBD2	TRBV6-1	.	TRBJ2-3	15	TGTGCCATCCAAAGAGCTAGCGGGGCCACAGATACGCAGTATTTT	CAIQRASGATDTQYF
TRBD1	TRBV20-1	.	TRBJ1-1	15	TGCAGTGCTAGAGAGCCGGGACAGGGGAACACTGAAGCTTTCTTT	CSAREPGQGNTEAFF
.	TRBV5-1	few	TRBJ2-5	14	TGCGCCAGCAGCTTTATCCGGGGACAAGAGACCCAGTACTTC	CASSFIRGQETQYF
.	TRBV5-1	.	TRBJ2-3	17	TGCGCCAGCAGCTTACGGACTGGACCTCCTAGCACAGATACGCAGTATTTT	CASSLRTGPPSTDTQYF
TRBD2	TRBV5-1	.	TRBJ2-5	17	TGCGCCAGCAGCTTGGTCGCCTCCACTAGCGGCCAAGAGACCCAGTACTTC	CASSLVASTSGQETQYF
TRBD2	TRBV6-2/TRBV6-3	few	TRBJ2-3	16	TGTGCCAGCAGGGTCCTAGCGGGGGCCGACACAGATACGCAGTATTTT	CASRVLAGADTDTQYF
TRBD2	TRBV28	many	TRBJ2-7	13	TGTGCCAGCAGGACGGGGGGTTCCTACGAGCAGTACTTC	CASRTGGSYEQYF
.	TRBV27	.	TRBJ2-1	11	TGTGCCAGCAGTTTAGGTAGTGAGCAGTTCTTC	CASSLGSEQFF
TRBD2	TRBV18	few	TRBJ2-3	16	TGTGCCAGCTCACCAGTCGGGACTAGAAGGTCAGATACGCAGTATTTT	CASSPVGTRRSDTQYF
TRBD1	TRBV12-3/TRBV12-4	few	TRBJ2-7	14	TGTGCCAGCAGTTTGCCGACAGGGCGGAACGAGCAGTACTTC	CASSLPTGRNEQYF
.	TRBV6-2/TRBV6-3	many	TRBJ1-2	14	TGTGCCAGTGGGTCACAAGGAAGGAACTATGGCTACACCTTC	CASGSQGRNYGYTF
.	TRBV7-2	few	TRBJ1-6	15	TGTGCCAGCAGAAAGCACCGGGACCGTAATTCACCCCTCCACTTT	CASRKHRDRNSPLHF
.	TRBV7-8	many	TRBJ1-1	13	TGTGCCAGCAGCCCCGGGGCCAGCACTGAAGCTTTCTTT	CASSPGASTEAFF
.	TRBV3-2	few	TRBJ1-5	24	TGTGCCAGCAGCCAAGGGGGCATCGTGGGTCACACTCATGATGCACTGTGTAGCAATCAGCCCCAGCATTTT	CASSQGGIVGHTHDALCSNQPQHF
.	TRBV19	many	TRBJ1-5	18	TGTGCCAGTAGTATAATAGGGCACCTACTGTATAGCAATCAGCCCCAGCATTTT	CASSIIGHLLYSNQPQHF
.	TRBV12-3/TRBV12-4	.	TRBJ1-2	16	TGTGCCAGCAGTCCGCCGCCTGCGACGGCCAACTATGGCTACACCTTC	CASSPPPATANYGYTF
TRBD2	TRBV7-9	many	TRBJ2-7	15	TGTGCCAGCAGCTTCGGTAGCGGGGGATTTTACGAGCAGTACTTC	CASSFGSGGFYEQYF
TRBD1	TRBV28	.	TRBJ2-5	15	TGTGCCAGCAGTTCCAGGGGGCGCTTGGGAGAGACCCAGTACTTC	CASSSRGRLGETQYF
TRBD1	TRBV2	many	TRBJ1-2	15	TGTGCCAGCAGTGAGGGACAGGGTCTCTACTATGGCTACACCTTC	CASSEGQGLYYGYTF
TRBD1	TRBV3-1	.	TRBJ2-2	14	TGTGCCAGCAGCCCCACAGGGGTGGCCGGGGAGCTGTTTTTT	CASSPTGVAGELFF
.	TRBV7-9	.	TRBJ1-6	15	TGTGCCAGCAACGAAGACGGGACCCCCAATTCACCCCTCCACTTT	CASNEDGTPNSPLHF
TRBD1	TRBV19	few	TRBJ2-7	13	TGTGCCAGTAGTGGGACAGAGAACTACGAGCAGTACTTC	CASSGTENYEQYF
.	TRBV7-8	.	TRBJ2-7	12	TGTGCCAGCAGCTTACCGGGTCGCGAGCAGTACTTC	CASSLPGREQYF
.	TRBV5-4	.	TRBJ2-3	14	TGTGCCAGCAGCTCTGCACGATACACAGATACGCAGTATTTT	CASSSARYTDTQYF
TRBD1	TRBV20-1	.	TRBJ2-5	15	TGCAGTGCTAGAGAGCCACAGGGGGCAGGGGAGACCCAGTACTTC	CSAREPQGAGETQYF
.	TRBV20-1	few	TRBJ2-7	15	TGCAGTGCTAGAGGTTCGGGGGCCCTTCCCTACGAGCAGTACTTC	CSARGSGALPYEQYF
TRBD1	TRBV7-2	.	TRBJ2-3	15	TGTGCCAGCAGCTCGCGGGCAGGGGGCAGGGATACGCAGTATTTT	CASSSRAGGRDTQYF
TRBD2	TRBV18	many	TRBJ2-1	15	TGTGCCAGCTCACCACCTAGCGGGGGACACAATGAGCAGTTCTTC	CASSPPSGGHNEQFF
TRBD2	TRBV7-2	few	TRBJ2-5	16	TGTGCCAGCAGCTTGGGACTAGCGGGATCCCAAGGGACCCAGTACTTC	CASSLGLAGSQGTQYF